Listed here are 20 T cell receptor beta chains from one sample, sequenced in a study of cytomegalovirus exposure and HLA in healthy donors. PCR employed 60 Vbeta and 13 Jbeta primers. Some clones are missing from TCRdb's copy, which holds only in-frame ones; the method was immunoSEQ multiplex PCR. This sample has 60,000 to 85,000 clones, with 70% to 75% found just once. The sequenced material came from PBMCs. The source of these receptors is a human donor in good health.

The CDR3 bases are TGCAGTGCTAGAGTATATGGCTACACCTTC. Its protein is CSARVYGYTF. The V gene is TRBV20-1, the J gene TRBJ1-2; no clear D gene. The germline gives CDR1 DFQATT, CDR2 SNEGSKA (reference sequence). The CDR3 loop spans 10 amino acids. V lost 1 base, J lost 5 bases, and 2 bases lay in between.

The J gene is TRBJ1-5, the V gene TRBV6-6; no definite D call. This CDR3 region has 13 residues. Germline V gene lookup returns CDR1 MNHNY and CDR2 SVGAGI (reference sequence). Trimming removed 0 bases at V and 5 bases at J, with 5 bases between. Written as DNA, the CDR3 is TGTGCCAGCAGTTACTCCCGGGATCAGCCCCAGCATTTT. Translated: CASSYSRDQPQHF.

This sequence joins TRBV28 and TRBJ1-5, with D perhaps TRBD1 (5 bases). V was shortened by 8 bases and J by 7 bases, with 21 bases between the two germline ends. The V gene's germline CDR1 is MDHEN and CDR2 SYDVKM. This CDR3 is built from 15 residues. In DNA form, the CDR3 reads TGTGCCAGCCGTACTCTGCGGATCCAGGGCCAGCCCCAGCATTTT. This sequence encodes CASRTLRIQGQPQHF.

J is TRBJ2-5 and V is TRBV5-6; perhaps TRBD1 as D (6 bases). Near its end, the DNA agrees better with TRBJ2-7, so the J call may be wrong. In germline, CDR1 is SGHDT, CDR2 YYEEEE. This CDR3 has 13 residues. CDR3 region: CASGGRISYEQYF. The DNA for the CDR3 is TGTGCCAGCGGGGGCAGGATCTCCTACGAGCAGTACTTC.

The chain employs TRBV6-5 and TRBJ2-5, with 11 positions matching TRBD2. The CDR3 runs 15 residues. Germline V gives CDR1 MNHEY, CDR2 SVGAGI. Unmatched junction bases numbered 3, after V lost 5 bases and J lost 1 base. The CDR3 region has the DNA TGTGCCAGCAGTAAGGGACTAGCGGCCCAAGAGACCCAGTACTTC. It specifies CASSKGLAAQETQYF.

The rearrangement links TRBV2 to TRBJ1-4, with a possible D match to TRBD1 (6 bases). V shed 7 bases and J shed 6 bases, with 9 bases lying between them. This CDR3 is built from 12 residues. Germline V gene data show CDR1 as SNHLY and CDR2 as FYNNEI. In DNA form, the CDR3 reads TGTGCCAGCACTAGGACAGATGAAAAACTGTTTTTT. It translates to CASTRTDEKLFF.

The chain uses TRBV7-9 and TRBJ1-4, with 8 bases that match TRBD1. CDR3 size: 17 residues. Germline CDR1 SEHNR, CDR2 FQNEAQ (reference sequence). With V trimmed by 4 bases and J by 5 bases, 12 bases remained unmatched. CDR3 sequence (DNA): TGTGCCAGCAGCTCTTTCACAGGGGGTAGGGGGAATGAAAAACTGTTTTTT. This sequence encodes CASSSFTGGRGNEKLFF.

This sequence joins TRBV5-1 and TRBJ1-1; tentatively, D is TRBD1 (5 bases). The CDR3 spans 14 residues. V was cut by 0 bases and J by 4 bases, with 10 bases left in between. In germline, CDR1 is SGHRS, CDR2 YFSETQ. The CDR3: CASSLEDSSTEAFF. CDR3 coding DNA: TGCGCCAGCAGCTTGGAAGACAGTTCCACTGAAGCTTTCTTT.

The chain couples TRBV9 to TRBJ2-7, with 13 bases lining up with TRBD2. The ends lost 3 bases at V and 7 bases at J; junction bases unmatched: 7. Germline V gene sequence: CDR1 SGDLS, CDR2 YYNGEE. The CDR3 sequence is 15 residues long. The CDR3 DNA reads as TGTGCCAGCAGCGGAGCAGCGGGACTAGCGGGAGAGCAGTACTTC. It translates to CASSGAAGLAGEQYF.

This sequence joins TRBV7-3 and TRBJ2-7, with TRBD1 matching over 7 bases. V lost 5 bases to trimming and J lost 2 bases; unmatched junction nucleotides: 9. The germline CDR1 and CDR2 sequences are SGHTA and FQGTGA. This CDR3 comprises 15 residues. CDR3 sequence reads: CASSLSGGVTYEQYF. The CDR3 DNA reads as TGTGCCAGCAGCCTCTCAGGGGGAGTTACCTACGAGCAGTACTTC.

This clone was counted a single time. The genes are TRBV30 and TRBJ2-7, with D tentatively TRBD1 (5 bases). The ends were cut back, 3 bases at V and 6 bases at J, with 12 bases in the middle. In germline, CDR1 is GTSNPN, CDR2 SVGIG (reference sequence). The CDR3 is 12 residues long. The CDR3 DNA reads TGTGCCTGGAGCCGAACGGACATCGAGCAGTACTTC. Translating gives CAWSRTDIEQYF.

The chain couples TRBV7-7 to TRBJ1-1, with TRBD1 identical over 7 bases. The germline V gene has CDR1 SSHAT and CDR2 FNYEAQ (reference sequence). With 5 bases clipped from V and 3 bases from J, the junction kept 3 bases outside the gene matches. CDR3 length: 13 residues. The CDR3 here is CASSLDRDTEAFF. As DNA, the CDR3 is TGTGCCAGCAGCCTAGACAGGGACACTGAAGCTTTCTTT.

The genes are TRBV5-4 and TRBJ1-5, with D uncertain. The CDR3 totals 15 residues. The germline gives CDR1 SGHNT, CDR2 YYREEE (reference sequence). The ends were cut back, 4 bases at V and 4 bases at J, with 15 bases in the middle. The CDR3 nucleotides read TGTGCCAGCAGCCCCGAACCCTCTATGAATCAGCCCCAGCATTTT. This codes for CASSPEPSMNQPQHF.

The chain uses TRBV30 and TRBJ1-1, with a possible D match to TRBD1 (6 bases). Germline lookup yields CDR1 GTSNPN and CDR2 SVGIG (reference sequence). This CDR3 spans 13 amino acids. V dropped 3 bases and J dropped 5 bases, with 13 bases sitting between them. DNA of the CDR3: TGTGCCTGGAGCGTTAGGGGGGGGACTGAAGCTTTCTTT. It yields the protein CAWSVRGGTEAFF.

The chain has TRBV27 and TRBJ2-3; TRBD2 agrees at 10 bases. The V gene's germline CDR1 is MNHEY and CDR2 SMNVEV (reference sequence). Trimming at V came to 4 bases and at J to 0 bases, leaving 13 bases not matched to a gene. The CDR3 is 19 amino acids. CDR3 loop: CASSSPAGGLISSTDTQYF. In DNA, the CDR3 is TGTGCCAGCAGTTCCCCAGCGGGAGGGTTAATCTCTAGCACAGATACGCAGTATTTT.

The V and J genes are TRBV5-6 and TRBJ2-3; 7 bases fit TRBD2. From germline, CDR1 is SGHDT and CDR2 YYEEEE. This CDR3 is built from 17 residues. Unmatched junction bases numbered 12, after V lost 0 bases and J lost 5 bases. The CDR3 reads CASSLGASGIPGDTQYF. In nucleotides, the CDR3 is TGTGCCAGCAGCTTGGGGGCTAGCGGTATCCCCGGAGATACGCAGTATTTT.

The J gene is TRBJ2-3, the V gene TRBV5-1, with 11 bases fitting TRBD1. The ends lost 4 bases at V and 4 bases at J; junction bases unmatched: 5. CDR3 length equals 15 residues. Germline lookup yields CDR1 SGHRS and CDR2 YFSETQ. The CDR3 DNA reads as TGCGCCAGCAGCCACCCGGGACAGGGGGCAGATACGCAGTATTTT. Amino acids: CASSHPGQGADTQYF.

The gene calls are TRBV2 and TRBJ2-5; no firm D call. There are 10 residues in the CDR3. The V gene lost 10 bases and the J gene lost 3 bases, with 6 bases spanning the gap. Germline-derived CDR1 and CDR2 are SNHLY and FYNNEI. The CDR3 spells CATSKETQYF. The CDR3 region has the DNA TGTGCCACCTCTAAAGAGACCCAGTACTTC.

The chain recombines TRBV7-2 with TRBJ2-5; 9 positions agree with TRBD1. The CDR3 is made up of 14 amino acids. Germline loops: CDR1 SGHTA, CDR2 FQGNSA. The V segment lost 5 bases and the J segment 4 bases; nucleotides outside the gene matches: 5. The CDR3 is CASSIQGAPETQYF. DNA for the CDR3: TGTGCCAGCAGCATACAGGGGGCCCCAGAGACCCAGTACTTC.

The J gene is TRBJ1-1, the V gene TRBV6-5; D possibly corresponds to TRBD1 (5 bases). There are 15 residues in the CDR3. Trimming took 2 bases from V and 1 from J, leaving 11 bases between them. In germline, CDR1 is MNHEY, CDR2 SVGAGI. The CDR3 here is CASSYIGQKNTEAFF. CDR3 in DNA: TGTGCCAGCAGTTACATAGGACAAAAGAACACTGAAGCTTTCTTT.